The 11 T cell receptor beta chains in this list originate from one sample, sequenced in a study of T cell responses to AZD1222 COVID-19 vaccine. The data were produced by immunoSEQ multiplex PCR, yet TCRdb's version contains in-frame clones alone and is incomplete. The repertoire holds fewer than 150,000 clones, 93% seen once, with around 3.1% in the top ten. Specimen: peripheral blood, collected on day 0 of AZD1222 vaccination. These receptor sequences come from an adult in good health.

The CDR3 here is CASSKRTRRSNYGYTF. Written as DNA, the CDR3 is TGTGCCAGCAGCAAAAGAACCCGGCGCTCTAACTATGGCTACACCTTC. V usage is TRBV21-1 and J usage is TRBJ1-2. TRBV21-1 is deemed a pseudogene. The CDR3 sequence is 16 residues long.

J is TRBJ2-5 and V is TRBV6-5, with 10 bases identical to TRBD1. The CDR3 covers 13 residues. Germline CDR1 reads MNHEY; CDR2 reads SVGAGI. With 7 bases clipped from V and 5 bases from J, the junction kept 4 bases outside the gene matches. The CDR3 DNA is TGTGCCAGCAATCGGGACAGGGGTGAGACCCAGTACTTC. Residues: CASNRDRGETQYF.

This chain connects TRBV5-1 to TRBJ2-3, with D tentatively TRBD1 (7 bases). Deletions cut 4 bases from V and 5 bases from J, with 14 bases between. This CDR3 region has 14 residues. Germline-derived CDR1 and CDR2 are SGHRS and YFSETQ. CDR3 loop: CASSLPQGGDTQYF. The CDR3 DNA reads TGCGCCAGCAGCCTCCCGCAGGGGGGAGATACGCAGTATTTT. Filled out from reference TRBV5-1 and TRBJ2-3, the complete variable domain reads KAGVTQTPRYLIKTRGQQVTLSCSPISGHRSVSWYQQTPGQGLQFLFEYFSETQRNKGNFPGRFSGRQFSNSRSEMNVSTLELGDSALYLCASSLPQGGDTQYFGPGTRLTVL.

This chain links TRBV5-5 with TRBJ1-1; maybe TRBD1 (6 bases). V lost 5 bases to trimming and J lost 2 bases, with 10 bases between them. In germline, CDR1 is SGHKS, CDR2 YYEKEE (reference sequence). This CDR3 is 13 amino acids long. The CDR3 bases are TGTGCCAGCAGACGGACAGTAAACACTGAAGCTTTCTTT. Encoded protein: CASRRTVNTEAFF.

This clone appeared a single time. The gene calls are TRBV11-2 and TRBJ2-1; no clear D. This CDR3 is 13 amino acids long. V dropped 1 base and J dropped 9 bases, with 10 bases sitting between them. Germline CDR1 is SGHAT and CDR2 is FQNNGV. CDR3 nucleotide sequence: TGTGCCAGCAGCTTAGCAACTCTGGGTGAGCAGTTCTTC. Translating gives CASSLATLGEQFF. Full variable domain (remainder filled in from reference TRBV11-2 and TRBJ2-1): EAGVAQSPRYKIIEKRQSVAFWCNPISGHATLYWYQQILGQGPKLLIQFQNNGVVDDSQLPKDRFSAERLKGVDSTLKIQPAKLEDSAVYLCASSLATLGEQFFGPGTRLTVL.

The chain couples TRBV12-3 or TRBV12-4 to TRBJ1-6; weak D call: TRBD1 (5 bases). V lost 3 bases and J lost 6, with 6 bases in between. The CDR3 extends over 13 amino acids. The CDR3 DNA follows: TGTGCCAGCAGTTTGAGGGGTAATTCACCCCTCCACTTT. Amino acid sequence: CASSLRGNSPLHF.

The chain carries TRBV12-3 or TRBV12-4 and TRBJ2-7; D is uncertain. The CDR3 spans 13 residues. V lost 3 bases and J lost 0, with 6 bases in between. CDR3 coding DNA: TGTGCCAGCAGTTTGGTTCACTCCTACGAGCAGTACTTC. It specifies CASSLVHSYEQYF.

For the CDR3, the DNA is TGTGCCAGCAGCGAGAACCCGGCCCCGTCGAACTATGGCTACACCTTC. This encodes CASSENPAPSNYGYTF. J is TRBJ1-2 and V is TRBV9; D ambiguous. V was pared by 3 bases and J by 2 bases, with 17 bases between. The CDR3 length is 16 residues. CDR1 is SGDLS and CDR2 is YYNGEE in the germline V gene.

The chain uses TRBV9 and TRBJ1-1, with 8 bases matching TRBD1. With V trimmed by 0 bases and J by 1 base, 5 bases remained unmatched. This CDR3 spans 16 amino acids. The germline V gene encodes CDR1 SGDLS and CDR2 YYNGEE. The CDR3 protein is CASSVGPGTGNTEAFF. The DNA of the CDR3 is TGTGCCAGCAGCGTAGGGCCCGGGACAGGGAACACTGAAGCTTTCTTT.

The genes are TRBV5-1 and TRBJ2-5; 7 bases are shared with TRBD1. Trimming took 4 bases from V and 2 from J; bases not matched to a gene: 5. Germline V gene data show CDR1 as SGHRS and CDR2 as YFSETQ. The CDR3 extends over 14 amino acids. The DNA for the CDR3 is TGCGCCAGCAGCGGGGGACAGCCGCAAGAGACCCAGTACTTC. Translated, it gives CASSGGQPQETQYF.

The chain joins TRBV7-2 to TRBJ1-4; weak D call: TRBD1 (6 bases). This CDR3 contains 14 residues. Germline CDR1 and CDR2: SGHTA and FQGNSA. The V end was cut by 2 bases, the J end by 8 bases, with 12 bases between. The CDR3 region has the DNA TGTGCCAGCAGCTTACGAGGGGGGGTGGAAAAACTGTTTTTT. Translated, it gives CASSLRGGVEKLFF.